The clone carrying this T cell receptor beta chain has ten or more counts. Its antigen remains unidentified. Germline-derived CDR1 and CDR2 are SEHNR and FQNEAQ (reference sequence). Trimming shortened V by 1 base and J by 5 bases, and 17 bases separated the two germline ends. The CDR3 spans 16 residues. The record originates from a study of T cells in Graves' hyperthyroidism and ophthalmopathy. Whole-study results and caveats: The model predicted ophthalmopathy a median roughly 6.3 months before onset.

RNA transcripts yielded amplified TCR beta CDR3 regions. Researchers ran a first-round RT-PCR on the TCR CDR3 using the HTBI primer set. TCRdb reanalysed the multiplex PCR reads using MiXCR and keeps one entry per CDR3 protein. The table shows 200,000 to 250,000 distinct CDR3 sequences, with 15% to 20% occurring only once. Disease duration under 2 months; hyperthyroidism patients were aged 18 to 65. Using 10 ml of fresh peripheral blood, PBMCs were prepared. The clonotype was recovered from a man in his forties with Graves' hyperthyroidism. This rearrangement joins TRBV7-9 to TRBJ2-5, with D tentatively TRBD2 (5 bases). Sequenced sample: blood. The CDR3 loop is CASSLGARELRETQYF. Written as DNA, the CDR3 is TGTGCCAGCAGCTTAGGTGCAAGGGAGCTTCGCGAGACCCAGTACTTC.